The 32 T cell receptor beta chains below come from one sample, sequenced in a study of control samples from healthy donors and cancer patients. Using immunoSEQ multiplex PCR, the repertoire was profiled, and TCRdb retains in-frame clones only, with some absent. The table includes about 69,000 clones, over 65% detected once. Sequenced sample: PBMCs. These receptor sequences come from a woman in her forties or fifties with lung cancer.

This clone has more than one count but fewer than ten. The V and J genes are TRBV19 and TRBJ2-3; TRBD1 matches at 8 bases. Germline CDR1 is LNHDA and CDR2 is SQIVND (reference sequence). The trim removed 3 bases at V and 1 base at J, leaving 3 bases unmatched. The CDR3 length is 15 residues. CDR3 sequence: CASSILTGGTDTQYF. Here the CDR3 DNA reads TGTGCCAGTAGTATCTTGACAGGGGGCACAGATACGCAGTATTTT.

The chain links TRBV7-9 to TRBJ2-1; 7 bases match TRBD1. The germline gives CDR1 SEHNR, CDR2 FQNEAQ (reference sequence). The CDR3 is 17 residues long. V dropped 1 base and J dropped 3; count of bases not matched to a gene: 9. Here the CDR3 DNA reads TGTGCCAGCAGCTTAGATCTGGTGACAGGGCGCTACAATGAGCAGTTCTTC. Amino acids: CASSLDLVTGRYNEQFF.

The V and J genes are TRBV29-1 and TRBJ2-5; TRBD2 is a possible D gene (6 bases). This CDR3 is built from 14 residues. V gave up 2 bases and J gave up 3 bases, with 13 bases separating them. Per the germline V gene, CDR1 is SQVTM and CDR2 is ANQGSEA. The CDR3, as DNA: TGCAGCGTTGAATTGGCGGGATCCGAAGAGACCCAGTACTTC. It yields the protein CSVELAGSEETQYF.

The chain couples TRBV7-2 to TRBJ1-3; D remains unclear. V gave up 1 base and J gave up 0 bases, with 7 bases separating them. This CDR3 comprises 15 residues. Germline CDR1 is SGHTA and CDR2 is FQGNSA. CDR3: CASSLEWSSGNTIYF. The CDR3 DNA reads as TGTGCCAGCAGCTTAGAGTGGAGCTCTGGAAACACCATATATTTT.

The CDR3, as DNA: TGTGCCAGCACTCCGGGACAGGTGTACACCGGGGAGCTGTTTTTT. Translating gives CASTPGQVYTGELFF. This chain links TRBV28 with TRBJ2-2, with 8 bases lining up with TRBD1. CDR1 and CDR2 (germline): MDHEN, SYDVKM. V lost 7 bases and J lost 3; bases outside the gene matches: 7. This CDR3 is built from 15 residues.

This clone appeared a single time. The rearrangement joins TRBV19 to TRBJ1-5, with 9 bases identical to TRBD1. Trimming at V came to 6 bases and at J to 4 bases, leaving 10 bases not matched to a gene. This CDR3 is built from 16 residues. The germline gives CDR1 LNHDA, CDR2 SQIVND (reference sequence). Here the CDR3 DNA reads TGTGCCAGTAGGTTCACTCGGGGGACAGGGAATCAGCCCCAGCATTTT. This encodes CASRFTRGTGNQPQHF.

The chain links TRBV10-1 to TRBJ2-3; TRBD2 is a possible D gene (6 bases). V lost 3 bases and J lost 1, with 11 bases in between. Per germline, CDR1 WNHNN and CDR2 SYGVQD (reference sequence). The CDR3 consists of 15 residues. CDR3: CASSDASEGTDTQYF. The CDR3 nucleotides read TGCGCCAGCAGTGATGCTAGCGAAGGCACAGATACGCAGTATTTT.

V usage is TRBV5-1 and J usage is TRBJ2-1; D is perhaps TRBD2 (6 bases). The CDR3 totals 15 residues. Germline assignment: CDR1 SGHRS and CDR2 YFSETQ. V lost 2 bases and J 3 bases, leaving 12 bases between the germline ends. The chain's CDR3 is CASSLMEGNYNEQFF. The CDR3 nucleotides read TGCGCCAGCAGCTTAATGGAGGGGAACTACAATGAGCAGTTCTTC. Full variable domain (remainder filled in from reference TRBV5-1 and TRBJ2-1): KAGVTQTPRYLIKTRGQQVTLSCSPISGHRSVSWYQQTPGQGLQFLFEYFSETQRNKGNFPGRFSGRQFSNSRSEMNVSTLELGDSALYLCASSLMEGNYNEQFFGPGTRLTVL.

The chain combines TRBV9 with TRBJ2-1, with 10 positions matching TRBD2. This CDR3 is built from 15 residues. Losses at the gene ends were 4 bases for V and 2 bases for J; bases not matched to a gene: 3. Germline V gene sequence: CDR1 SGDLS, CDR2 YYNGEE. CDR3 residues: CASSTSGDPYNEQFF. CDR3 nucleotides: TGTGCCAGCAGCACTAGCGGGGACCCCTACAATGAGCAGTTCTTC. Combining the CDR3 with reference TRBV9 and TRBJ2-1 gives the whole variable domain DSGVTQTPKHLITATGQRVTLRCSPRSGDLSVYWYQQSLDQGLQFLIQYYNGEERAKGNILERFSAQQFPDLHSELNLSSLELGDSALYFCASSTSGDPYNEQFFGPGTRLTVL.

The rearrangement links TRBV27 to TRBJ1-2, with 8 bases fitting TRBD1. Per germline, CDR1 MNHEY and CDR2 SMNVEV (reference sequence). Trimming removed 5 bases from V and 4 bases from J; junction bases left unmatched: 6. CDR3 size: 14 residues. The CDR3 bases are TGTGCCAGCAGTACCCTGGGACAGGTCTATGGCTACACCTTC. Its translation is CASSTLGQVYGYTF.

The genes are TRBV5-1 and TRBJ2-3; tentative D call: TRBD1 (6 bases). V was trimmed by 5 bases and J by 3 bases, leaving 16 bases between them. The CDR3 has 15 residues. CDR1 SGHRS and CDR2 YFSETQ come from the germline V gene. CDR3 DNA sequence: TGCGCCAGCAGGGGACAAGGGGCGCGAACAGATACGCAGTATTTT. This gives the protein CASRGQGARTDTQYF.

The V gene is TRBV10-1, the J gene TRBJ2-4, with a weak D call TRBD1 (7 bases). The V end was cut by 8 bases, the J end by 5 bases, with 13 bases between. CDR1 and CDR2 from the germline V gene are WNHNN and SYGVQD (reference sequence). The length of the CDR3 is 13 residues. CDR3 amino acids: CASASRGENIQYF. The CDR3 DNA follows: TGCGCCAGCGCTTCCAGGGGGGAAAACATTCAGTACTTC.

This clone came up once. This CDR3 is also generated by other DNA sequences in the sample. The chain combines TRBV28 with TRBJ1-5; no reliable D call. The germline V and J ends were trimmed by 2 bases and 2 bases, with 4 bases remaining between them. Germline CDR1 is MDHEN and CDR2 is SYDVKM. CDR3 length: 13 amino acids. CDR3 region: CASSLTGNQPQHF. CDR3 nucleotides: TGTGCCAGCAGTTTAACTGGCAATCAGCCCCAGCATTTT.

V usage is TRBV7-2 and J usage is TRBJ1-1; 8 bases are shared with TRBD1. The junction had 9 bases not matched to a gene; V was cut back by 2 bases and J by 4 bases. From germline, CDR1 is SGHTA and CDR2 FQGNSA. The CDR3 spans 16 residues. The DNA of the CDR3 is TGTGCCAGCAGCTTATGGGCCAGGGGGCTGACCACTGAAGCTTTCTTT. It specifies CASSLWARGLTTEAFF.

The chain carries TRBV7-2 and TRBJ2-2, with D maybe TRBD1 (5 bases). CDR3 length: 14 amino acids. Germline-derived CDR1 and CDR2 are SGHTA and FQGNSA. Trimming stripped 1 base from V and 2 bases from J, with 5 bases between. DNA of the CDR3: TGTGCCAGCAGCTTAGGGACAAACACCGGGGAGCTGTTTTTT. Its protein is CASSLGTNTGELFF. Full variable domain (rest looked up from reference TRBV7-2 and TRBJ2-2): GAGVSQSPSNKVTEKGKDVELRCDPISGHTALYWYRQSLGQGLEFLIYFQGNSAPDKSGLPSDRFSAERTGGSVSTLTIQRTQQEDSAVYLCASSLGTNTGELFFGEGSRLTVL.

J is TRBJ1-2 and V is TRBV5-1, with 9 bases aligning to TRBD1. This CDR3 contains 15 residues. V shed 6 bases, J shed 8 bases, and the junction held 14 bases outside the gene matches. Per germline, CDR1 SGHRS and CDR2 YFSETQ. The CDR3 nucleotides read TGCGCCAGCAAGAGCACAGGGGGCTCTATCTGGGGCTACACCTTC. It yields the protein CASKSTGGSIWGYTF.

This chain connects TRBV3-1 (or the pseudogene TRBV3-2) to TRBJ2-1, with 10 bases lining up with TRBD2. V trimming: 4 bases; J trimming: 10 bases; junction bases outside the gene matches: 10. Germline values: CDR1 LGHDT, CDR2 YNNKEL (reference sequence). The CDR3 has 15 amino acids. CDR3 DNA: TGTGCCAGCAGCCCCCAGAGCGGGGGGGCCACCGAGCAGTTCTTC. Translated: CASSPQSGGATEQFF.

CDR3 sequence (DNA): TGTGCCAGCAGTCGACGACAGGGTATTATGACAGATACGCAGTATTTT. Protein sequence: CASSRRQGIMTDTQYF. The rearrangement links TRBV27 to TRBJ2-3, with TRBD1 identical over 7 bases. CDR1 and CDR2 (germline): MNHEY, SMNVEV (reference sequence). V gave up 5 bases and J gave up 3 bases; unmatched junction bases: 11. The CDR3 extends over 16 amino acids.

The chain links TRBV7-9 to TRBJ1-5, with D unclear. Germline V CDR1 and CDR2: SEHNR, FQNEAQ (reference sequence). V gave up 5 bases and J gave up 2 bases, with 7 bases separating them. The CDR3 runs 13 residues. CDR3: CASSPGGNQPQHF. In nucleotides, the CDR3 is TGTGCCAGCAGCCCAGGCGGCAATCAGCCCCAGCATTTT.

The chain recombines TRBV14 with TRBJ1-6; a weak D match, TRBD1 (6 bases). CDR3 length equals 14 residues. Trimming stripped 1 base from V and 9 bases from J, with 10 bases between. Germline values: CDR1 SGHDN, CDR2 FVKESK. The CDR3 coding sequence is TGTGCCAGCAGCCAAGCCGGGGGGCTTTCACCCCTCCACTTT. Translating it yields CASSQAGGLSPLHF.

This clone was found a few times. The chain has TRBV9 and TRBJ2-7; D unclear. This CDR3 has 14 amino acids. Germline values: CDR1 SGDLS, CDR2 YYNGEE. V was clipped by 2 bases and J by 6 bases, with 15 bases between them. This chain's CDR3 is CASSVGWASSEQYF. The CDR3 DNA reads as TGTGCCAGCAGCGTCGGTTGGGCCAGCTCCGAGCAGTACTTC.

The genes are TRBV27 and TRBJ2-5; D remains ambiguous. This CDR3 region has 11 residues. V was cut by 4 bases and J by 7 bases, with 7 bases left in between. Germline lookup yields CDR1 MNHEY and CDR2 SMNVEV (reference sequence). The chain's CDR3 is CASSSLGTQYF. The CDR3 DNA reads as TGTGCCAGCAGTTCCCTAGGGACCCAGTACTTC.

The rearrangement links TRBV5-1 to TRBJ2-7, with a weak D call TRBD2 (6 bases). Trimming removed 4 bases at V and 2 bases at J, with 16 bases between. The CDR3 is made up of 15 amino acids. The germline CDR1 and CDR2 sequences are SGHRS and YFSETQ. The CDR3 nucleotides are TGCGCCAGCAGCAGAGGCGGCGGGGAGGCCTACGAGCAGTACTTC. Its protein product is CASSRGGGEAYEQYF. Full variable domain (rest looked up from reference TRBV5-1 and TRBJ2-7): KAGVTQTPRYLIKTRGQQVTLSCSPISGHRSVSWYQQTPGQGLQFLFEYFSETQRNKGNFPGRFSGRQFSNSRSEMNVSTLELGDSALYLCASSRGGGEAYEQYFGPGTRLTVT.

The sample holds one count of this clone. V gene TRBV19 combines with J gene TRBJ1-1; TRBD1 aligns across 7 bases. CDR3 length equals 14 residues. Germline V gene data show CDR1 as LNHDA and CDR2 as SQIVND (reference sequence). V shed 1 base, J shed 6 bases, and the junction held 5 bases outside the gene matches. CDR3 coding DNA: TGTGCCAGTAGTATAGGAGACAGGGAGGCTGAAGCTTTCTTT. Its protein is CASSIGDREAEAFF.

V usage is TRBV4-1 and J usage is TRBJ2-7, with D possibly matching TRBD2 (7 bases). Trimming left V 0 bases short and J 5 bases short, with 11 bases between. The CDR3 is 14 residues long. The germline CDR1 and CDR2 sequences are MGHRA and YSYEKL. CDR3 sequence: CASSQEEGGNEQYF. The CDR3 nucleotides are TGCGCCAGCAGCCAAGAAGAGGGGGGGAACGAGCAGTACTTC.

CDR3 region: CASSFRDDNWNGYTF. The CDR3 DNA is TGTGCCAGCAGCTTCCGTGACGACAATTGGAATGGCTACACCTTC. The V and J genes are TRBV7-2 and TRBJ1-2; D unclear. Trimming stripped 3 bases from V and 6 bases from J, with 17 bases between. The CDR3 is made up of 15 amino acids. CDR1 SGHTA and CDR2 FQGNSA come from the germline V gene.

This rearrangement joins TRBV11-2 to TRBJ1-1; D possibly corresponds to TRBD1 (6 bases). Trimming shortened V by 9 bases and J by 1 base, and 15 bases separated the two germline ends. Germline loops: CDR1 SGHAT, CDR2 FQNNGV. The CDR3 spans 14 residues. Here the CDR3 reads CASSRGAGNTEAFF. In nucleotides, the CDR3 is TGTGCCAGTTCACGGGGGGCTGGGAACACTGAAGCTTTCTTT.

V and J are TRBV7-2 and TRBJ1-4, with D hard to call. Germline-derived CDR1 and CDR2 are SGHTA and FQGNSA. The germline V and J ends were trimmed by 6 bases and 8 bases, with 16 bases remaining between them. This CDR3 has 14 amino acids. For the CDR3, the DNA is TGTGCCAGCAGTCGCACGGGATCCGTGGAAAAACTGTTTTTT. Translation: CASSRTGSVEKLFF.

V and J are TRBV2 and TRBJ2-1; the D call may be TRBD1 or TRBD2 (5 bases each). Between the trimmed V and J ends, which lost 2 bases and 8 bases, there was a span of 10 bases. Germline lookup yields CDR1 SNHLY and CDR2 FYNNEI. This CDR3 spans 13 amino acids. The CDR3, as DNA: TGTGCCAGCAGTGAACCGGGGCAGGATGAGCAGTTCTTC. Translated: CASSEPGQDEQFF.

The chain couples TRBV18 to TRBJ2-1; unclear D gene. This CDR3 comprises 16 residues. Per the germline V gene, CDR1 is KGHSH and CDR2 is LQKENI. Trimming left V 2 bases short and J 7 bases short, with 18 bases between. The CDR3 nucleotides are TGTGCCAGCTCACCAAGTGAAGCTCTAGACTTAAATGAGCAGTTCTTC. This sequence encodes CASSPSEALDLNEQFF.

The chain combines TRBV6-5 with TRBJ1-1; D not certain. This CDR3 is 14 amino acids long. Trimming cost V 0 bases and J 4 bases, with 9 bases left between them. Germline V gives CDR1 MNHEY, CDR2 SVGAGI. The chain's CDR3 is CASSYSGLGTEAFF. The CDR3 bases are TGTGCCAGCAGTTACTCGGGTCTGGGCACTGAAGCTTTCTTT.

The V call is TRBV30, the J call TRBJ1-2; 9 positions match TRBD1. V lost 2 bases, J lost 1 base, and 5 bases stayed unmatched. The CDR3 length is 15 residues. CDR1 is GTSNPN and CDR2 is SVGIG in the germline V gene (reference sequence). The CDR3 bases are TGTGCCTGGAGTAGGGACAGGGTGCATAACTATGGCTACACCTTC. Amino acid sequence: CAWSRDRVHNYGYTF.